Following are 18 T cell receptor beta chains from one sample sequenced in a study of OX40 agonist ivuxolimab in advanced cancers. Libraries were prepared by immunoSEQ multiplex PCR; TCRdb keeps only in-frame clonotypes and omits some of them. This sample carries tens of thousands of clones, roughly 85% of them seen once, and the ten largest clones take around 4%. The sample in question was CD4+ or CD8+ T cells sorted from blood, obtained in a trial of the OX40 agonist ivuxolimab. These receptors originate from an adult with an advanced solid tumor such as melanoma, head and neck, liver or kidney cancer.

This clone has at least ten counts. This chain connects TRBV29-1 to TRBJ2-5; D possibly corresponds to TRBD2 (6 bases). The CDR3 is 11 amino acids. Germline CDR1 and CDR2: SQVTM and ANQGSEA. For the CDR3, the DNA is TGCACCTGGGGGGAGCAAGAGACCCAGTACTTC. Translated, it gives CTWGEQETQYF. Based on the CDR3 plus reference TRBV29-1 and TRBJ2-5, the full variable domain is SAVISQKPSRDICQRGTSLTIQCQVDSQVTMMFWYRQQPGQSLTLIATANQGSEATYESGFVIDKFPISRPNLTFSTLTVSNMSPEDSSIYLCTWGEQETQYFGPGTRLLVL.

In DNA, the CDR3 is TGTGCCTGGCAACAGGGTGGCGGAAACACCATATATTTT. Protein product: CAWQQGGGNTIYF. The chain combines TRBV30 with TRBJ1-3, with D perhaps TRBD1 (6 bases). Germline CDR1 GTSNPN, CDR2 SVGIG (reference sequence). The CDR3 has 13 amino acids. V dropped 5 bases and J dropped 4 bases, with 12 bases sitting between them.

V usage is TRBV7-9 and J usage is TRBJ2-7, with D possibly being TRBD2 (5 bases). The germline V and J ends were trimmed by 6 bases and 1 base, with 16 bases remaining between them. Germline values: CDR1 SEHNR, CDR2 FQNEAQ (reference sequence). The CDR3 runs 15 residues. The CDR3 is CASSIHDGESYEQYF. The CDR3 DNA reads TGTGCCAGCAGTATACACGACGGGGAGTCCTACGAGCAGTACTTC.

The V gene is TRBV19, the J gene TRBJ1-1, with D uncertain. Trimming shortened V by 9 bases and J by 5 bases, and 16 bases separated the two germline ends. The germline gives CDR1 LNHDA, CDR2 SQIVND (reference sequence). The CDR3 runs 13 residues. As DNA, the CDR3 is TGTGCCAGCACCGAGCCTGAAAGGACTGAAGCTTTCTTT. Protein: CASTEPERTEAFF.

V gene TRBV7-2 combines with J gene TRBJ2-2; tentative D call: TRBD2 (6 bases). With 6 bases removed from V and 6 bases from J, the gap between germline ends came to 17 bases. Germline V gene sequence: CDR1 SGHTA, CDR2 FQGNSA. CDR3 size: 15 residues. CDR3 in amino acids: CASRLDPGGSGELFF. The CDR3 DNA reads as TGTGCCAGCAGACTAGACCCCGGGGGTTCCGGGGAGCTGTTTTTT.

This clone was observed a handful of times. CDR3 residues: CASSINNYEQYF. CDR3 DNA sequence: TGTGCCAGCAGTATCAACAACTACGAGCAGTACTTC. This chain joins TRBV11-2 and TRBJ2-7; D is uncertain. The CDR3 extends over 12 amino acids. The germline CDR1 and CDR2 sequences are SGHAT and FQNNGV. V was trimmed by 6 bases and J by 3 bases, leaving 9 bases between them.

The V gene is TRBV9, the J gene TRBJ2-3, with unresolved D. V gave up 0 bases and J gave up 5 bases, with 10 bases separating them. CDR3 length: 14 amino acids. Per the germline V gene, CDR1 is SGDLS and CDR2 is YYNGEE. CDR3 sequence (DNA): TGTGCCAGCAGCGTAGACCAATTGAGAGATACGCAGTATTTT. It is translated as CASSVDQLRDTQYF. Supplemented by reference TRBV9 and TRBJ2-3, the full variable domain reads DSGVTQTPKHLITATGQRVTLRCSPRSGDLSVYWYQQSLDQGLQFLIQYYNGEERAKGNILERFSAQQFPDLHSELNLSSLELGDSALYFCASSVDQLRDTQYFGPGTRLTVL.

V usage is TRBV14 and J usage is TRBJ2-5; D is ambiguous. The CDR3 sequence is 14 residues long. The V end was cut by 1 base, the J end by 1 base, with 7 bases between. Germline-derived CDR1 and CDR2 are SGHDN and FVKESK. The chain's CDR3 is CASSQVAFQETQYF. CDR3 DNA: TGTGCCAGCAGCCAAGTTGCCTTCCAAGAGACCCAGTACTTC.

V gene TRBV6-1 combines with J gene TRBJ2-5, with no clear D. The J call may be faulty, since TRBJ2-7 better matches the DNA end. There are 14 residues in the CDR3. Germline CDR1 is MNHNS and CDR2 is SASEGT. In DNA form, the CDR3 reads TGTGCCAGCAGTGAAGCTGGCAGCTACTACGAGCAGTACTTC. It yields the protein CASSEAGSYYEQYF.

This clone was detected only once. CDR3 sequence reads: CASSPHREVNYGYTF. The CDR3 bases are TGTGCCAGCAGCCCTCACAGGGAAGTTAACTATGGCTACACCTTC. This chain connects TRBV14 to TRBJ1-2; a weak D match, TRBD1 (6 bases). Deletions cut 4 bases from V and 1 base from J, with 13 bases between. Germline V gene sequence: CDR1 SGHDN, CDR2 FVKESK. The CDR3 consists of 15 residues.

The chain uses TRBV18 and TRBJ1-1; TRBD1 is a possible D gene (6 bases). CDR1 is KGHSH, CDR2 LQKENI, per germline. V was shortened by 5 bases and J by 3 bases, with 13 bases between the two germline ends. This CDR3 has 14 residues. The CDR3 coding sequence is TGTGCCAGCTCAACCCAGGGGAGGGACACTGAAGCTTTCTTT. Protein sequence: CASSTQGRDTEAFF.

The V and J genes are TRBV5-6 and TRBJ2-1, with 7 bases matching TRBD2. J lost 8 bases, V lost 6 bases, and 17 bases had no gene match. The CDR3 is 16 residues long. Germline CDR1 reads SGHDT; CDR2 reads YYEEEE. The CDR3 loop reads CASNYPGGKRRDEQFF. DNA for the CDR3: TGTGCCAGCAACTACCCGGGAGGCAAAAGAAGGGATGAGCAGTTCTTC.

The chain employs TRBV5-1 and TRBJ2-3; 8 bases map to TRBD2. V trimming: 0 bases; J trimming: 3 bases; junction bases outside the gene matches: 0. Germline lookup yields CDR1 SGHRS and CDR2 YFSETQ. This CDR3 region has 14 residues. The chain's CDR3 is CASSLGLATDTQYF. Here the CDR3 DNA reads TGCGCCAGCAGCTTGGGACTAGCGACAGATACGCAGTATTTT.

Comment on this clone: The junction does not match germline at one end; this may be a read error. The chain uses TRBV2 and TRBJ2-1; TRBD1 aligns across 10 bases. From germline, CDR1 is SNHLY and CDR2 FYNNEI. The CDR3 is 13 amino acids. CDR3 sequence (DNA): TGTGTCAGCAGTCAGGACAGGGGGGGTGAGCAGTTCTTC. Protein product: CVSSQDRGGEQFF.

The chain employs TRBV28 and TRBJ1-4; D unclear. The CDR3 runs 12 residues. Germline V gene data show CDR1 as MDHEN and CDR2 as SYDVKM. Trimming stripped 2 bases from V and 4 bases from J, with 2 bases between. The CDR3: CASSLVNEKLFF. CDR3 nucleotides: TGTGCCAGCAGTTTAGTTAATGAAAAACTGTTTTTT.

V gene TRBV5-5 combines with J gene TRBJ1-1; D gene uncertain. This CDR3 has 14 residues. CDR1 and CDR2 from the germline V gene are SGHKS and YYEKEE (reference sequence). Trimming left V 3 bases short and J 9 bases short, with 18 bases between. DNA of the CDR3: TGTGCCAGCAGCTCGCCTATCGCTGGGATCCAAGCTTTCTTT. It translates to CASSSPIAGIQAFF.

The chain employs TRBV4-2 and TRBJ1-2; no clear D. The germline gives CDR1 LGHNA, CDR2 YNFKEQ. CDR3 size: 14 residues. V gave up 0 bases and J gave up 7 bases, with 12 bases separating them. The CDR3 region is CASSQDPDLAGYTF. In DNA form, the CDR3 reads TGTGCCAGCAGCCAAGATCCGGATCTTGCTGGCTACACCTTC.

The chain is built from TRBV11-3 and TRBJ1-4, with D unclear. With 5 bases removed from V and 7 bases from J, the gap between germline ends came to 14 bases. Per the germline V gene, CDR1 is SGHNT and CDR2 is YENEEA. The CDR3 extends over 14 amino acids. The CDR3 protein is CASSTGPRGEKLFF. The CDR3 nucleotides read TGTGCCAGCAGCACCGGCCCCCGGGGTGAAAAACTGTTTTTT. Looking up the rest from reference TRBV11-3 and TRBJ1-4 gives the full variable domain: EAGVVQSPRYKIIEKKQPVAFWCNPISGHNTLYWYLQNLGQGPELLIRYENEEAVDDSQLPKDRFSAERLKGVDSTLKIQPAELGDSAVYLCASSTGPRGEKLFFGSGTQLSVL.